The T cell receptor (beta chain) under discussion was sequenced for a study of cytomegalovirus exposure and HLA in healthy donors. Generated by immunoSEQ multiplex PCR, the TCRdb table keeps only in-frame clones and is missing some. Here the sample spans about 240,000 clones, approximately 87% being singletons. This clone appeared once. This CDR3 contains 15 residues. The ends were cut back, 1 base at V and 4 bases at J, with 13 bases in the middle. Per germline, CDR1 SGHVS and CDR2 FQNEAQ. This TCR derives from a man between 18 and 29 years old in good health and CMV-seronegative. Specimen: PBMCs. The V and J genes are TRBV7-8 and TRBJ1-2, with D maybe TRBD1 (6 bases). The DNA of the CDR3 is TGTGCCAGCAGCTTAGTGCAGGGGCGTCTCTATGGCTACACCTTC. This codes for CASSLVQGRLYGYTF. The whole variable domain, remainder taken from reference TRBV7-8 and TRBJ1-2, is GAGVSQSPRYKVAKRGQDVALRCDPISGHVSLFWYQQALGQGPEFLTYFQNEAQLDKSGLPSDRFFAERPEGSVSTLKIQRTQQEDSAVYLCASSLVQGRLYGYTFGSGTRLTVV.